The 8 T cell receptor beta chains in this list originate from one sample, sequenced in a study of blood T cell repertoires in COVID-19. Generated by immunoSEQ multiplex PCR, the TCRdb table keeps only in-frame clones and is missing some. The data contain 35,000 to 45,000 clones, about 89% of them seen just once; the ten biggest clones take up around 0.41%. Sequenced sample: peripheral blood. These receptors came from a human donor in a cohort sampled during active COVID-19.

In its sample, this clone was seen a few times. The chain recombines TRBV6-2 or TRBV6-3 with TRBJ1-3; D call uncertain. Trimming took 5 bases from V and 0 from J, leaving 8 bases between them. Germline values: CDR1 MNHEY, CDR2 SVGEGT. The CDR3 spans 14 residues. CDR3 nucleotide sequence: TGTGCCAGCAGTACACACCGCTCTGGAAACACCATATATTTT. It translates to CASSTHRSGNTIYF.

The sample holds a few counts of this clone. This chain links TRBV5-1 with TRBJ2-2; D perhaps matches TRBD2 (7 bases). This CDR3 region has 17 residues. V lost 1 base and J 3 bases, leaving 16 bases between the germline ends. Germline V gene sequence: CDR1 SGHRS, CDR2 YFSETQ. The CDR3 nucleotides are TGCGCCAGCAGCTTGTCGACGGGGGGCCCGGACACCGGGGAGCTGTTTTTT. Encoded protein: CASSLSTGGPDTGELFF.

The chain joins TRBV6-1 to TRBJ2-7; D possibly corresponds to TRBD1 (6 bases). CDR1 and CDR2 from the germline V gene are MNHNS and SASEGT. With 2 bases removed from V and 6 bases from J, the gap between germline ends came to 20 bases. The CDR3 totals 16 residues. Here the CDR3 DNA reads TGTGCCAGCAGTGAATCCCGGGACACTAACGTGGTCGAGCAGTACTTC. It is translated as CASSESRDTNVVEQYF.

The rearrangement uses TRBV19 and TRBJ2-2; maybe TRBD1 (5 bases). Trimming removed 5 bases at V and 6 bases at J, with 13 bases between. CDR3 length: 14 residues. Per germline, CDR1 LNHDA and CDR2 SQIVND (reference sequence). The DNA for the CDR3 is TGTGCCAGTAGTGGCCTAGGGGCTGCCGGGGAGCTGTTTTTT. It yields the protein CASSGLGAAGELFF.

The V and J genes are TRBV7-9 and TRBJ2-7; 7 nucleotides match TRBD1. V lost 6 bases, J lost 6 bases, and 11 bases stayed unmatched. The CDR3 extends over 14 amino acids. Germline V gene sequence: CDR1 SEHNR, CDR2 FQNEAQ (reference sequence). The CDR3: CASRPDRVKGEQYF. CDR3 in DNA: TGTGCCAGCAGGCCCGACAGGGTGAAGGGCGAGCAGTACTTC.

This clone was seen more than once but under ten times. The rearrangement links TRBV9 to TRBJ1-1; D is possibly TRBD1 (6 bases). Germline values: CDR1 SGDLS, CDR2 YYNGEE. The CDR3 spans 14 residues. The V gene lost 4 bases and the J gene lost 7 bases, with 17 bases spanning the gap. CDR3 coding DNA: TGTGCCAGCAGCATAAGGACAGATGGACTTGAAGCTTTCTTT. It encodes CASSIRTDGLEAFF.

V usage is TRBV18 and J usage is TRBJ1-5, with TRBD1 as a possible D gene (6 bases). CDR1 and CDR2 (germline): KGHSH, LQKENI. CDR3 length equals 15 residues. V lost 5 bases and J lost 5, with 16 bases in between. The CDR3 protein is CASSSTGNLDQPQHF. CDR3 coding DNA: TGTGCCAGCTCATCCACAGGGAATCTCGATCAGCCCCAGCATTTT.

The CDR3 loop reads CASSSQEGAPYEQYF. DNA for the CDR3: TGTGCCAGCAGCTCCCAAGAGGGGGCACCCTACGAGCAGTACTTC. This rearrangement joins TRBV7-2 to TRBJ2-7; 7 positions agree with TRBD1. CDR3 length equals 15 residues. The germline V gene has CDR1 SGHTA and CDR2 FQGNSA. After removal of 4 bases from V and 2 bases from J, the junction contained 8 bases not matched to a gene.